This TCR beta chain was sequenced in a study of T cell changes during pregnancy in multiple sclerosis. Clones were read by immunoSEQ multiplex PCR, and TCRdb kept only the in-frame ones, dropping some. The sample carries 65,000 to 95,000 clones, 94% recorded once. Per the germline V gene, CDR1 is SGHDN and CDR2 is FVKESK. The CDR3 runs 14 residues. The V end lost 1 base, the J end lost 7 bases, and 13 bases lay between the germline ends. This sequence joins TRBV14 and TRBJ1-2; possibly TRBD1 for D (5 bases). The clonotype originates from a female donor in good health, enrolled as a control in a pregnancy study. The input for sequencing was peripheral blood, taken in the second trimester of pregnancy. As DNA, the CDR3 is TGTGCCAGCAGCCAAGCGCGTCAGGGTGGTGGCTACACCTTC. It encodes CASSQARQGGGYTF.